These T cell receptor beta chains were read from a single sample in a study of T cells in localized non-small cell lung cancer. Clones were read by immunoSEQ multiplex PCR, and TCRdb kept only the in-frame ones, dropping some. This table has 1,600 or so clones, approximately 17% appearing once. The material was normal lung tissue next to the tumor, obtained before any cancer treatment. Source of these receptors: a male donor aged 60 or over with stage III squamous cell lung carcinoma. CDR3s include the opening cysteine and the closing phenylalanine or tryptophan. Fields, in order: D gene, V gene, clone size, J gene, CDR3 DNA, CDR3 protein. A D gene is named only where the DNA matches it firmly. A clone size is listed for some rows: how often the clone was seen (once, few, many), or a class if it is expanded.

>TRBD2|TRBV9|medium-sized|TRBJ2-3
TGTGCCACAGTAGCGGGGCGAAGCACAGATACGCAGTATTTT
CATVAGRSTDTQYF
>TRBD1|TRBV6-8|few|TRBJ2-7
TGTGCCAGCAGTCCCCAAGGGACAGGACGCTACGAGCAGTACTTC
CASSPQGTGRYEQYF
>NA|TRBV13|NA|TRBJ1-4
TGTGCCAGCAGCTTACCGACGGCACCTAATGAAAAACTGTTTTTT
CASSLPTAPNEKLFF
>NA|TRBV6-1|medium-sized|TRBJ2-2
TGTGCCAGCAGTGAAGTTAGGTTCGGCGGGGAGCTGTTTTTT
CASSEVRFGGELFF
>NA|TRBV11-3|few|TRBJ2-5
TGTGCCAGCAGCCCGGAGGGCGGATTCCAAGAGACCCAGTACTTC
CASSPEGGFQETQYF
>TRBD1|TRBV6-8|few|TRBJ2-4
TGTGCCAGCAGTTACCAAACAGGGGTCGGAAACATTCAGTACTTC
CASSYQTGVGNIQYF
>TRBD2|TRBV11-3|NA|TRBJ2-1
TGTGCCAGCAGGCCCCCGGGGACTAGCGGGGACTACAATGAGCAGTTCTTC
CASRPPGTSGDYNEQFF
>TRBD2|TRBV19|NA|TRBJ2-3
TGTGCCAGCCATATAGCGGGGGGGACAGATACGCAGTATTTT
CASHIAGGTDTQYF
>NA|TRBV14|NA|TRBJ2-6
TGTGCCAGCAGCCCTTGGGCCCGCCGGACGGGGGCCAACGTCCTGACTTTC
CASSPWARRTGANVLTF
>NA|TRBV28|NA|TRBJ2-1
TGTGCCAGCAGTTTTCTCGGGGGGCCCCCCGATGAGCAGTTCTTC
CASSFLGGPPDEQFF
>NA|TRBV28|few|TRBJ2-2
TGTGCCAGCCCTGGCAGCCTCACCGGGGAGCTGTTTTTT
CASPGSLTGELFF
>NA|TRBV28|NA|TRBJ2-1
TGTGCCAGCAGTAATCGCGGGTATCGGGTCCCCTATTTCGGTGGGAATGAGCAGTTCTTC
CASSNRGYRVPYFGGNEQFF
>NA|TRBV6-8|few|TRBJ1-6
TGTGCCAGCAGTTACTCGACGTCAGCTCGCGGCACACCCCTCCACTTT
CASSYSTSARGTPLHF
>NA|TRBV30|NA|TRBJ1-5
TGTGCCTGGAGTGGTAGCAATCAGCCCCAGCATTTT
CAWSGSNQPQHF
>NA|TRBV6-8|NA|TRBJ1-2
TGTGCCAGCAGTTTAGACGACAGGAATTACTATGGCTACACCTTC
CASSLDDRNYYGYTF
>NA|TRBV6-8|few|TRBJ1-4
TGTGCCAGCAGTCCATTACAGGGTGAAAAACTGTTTTTT
CASSPLQGEKLFF
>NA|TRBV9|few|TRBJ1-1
TGTGCCAGCAGTGAAGCGCTTGTAGGGGTAGGGACTGAAGCTTTCTTT
CASSEALVGVGTEAFF
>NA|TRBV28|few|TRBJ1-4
TGTGCCAGCAGTTTCCGGGGTTATCGGGAAAAACTGTTTTTT
CASSFRGYREKLFF
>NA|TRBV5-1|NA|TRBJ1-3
TGCGCCAGCAGCTTGTCCACGGGCGACGGCACCATATATTTT
CASSLSTGDGTIYF
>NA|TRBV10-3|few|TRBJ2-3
TGTGCCATCAGTGACAACGGGGCGAACACAGATACGCAGTATTTT
CAISDNGANTDTQYF
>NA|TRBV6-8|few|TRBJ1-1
TGTGCCAGCAGTTACTCGCCAGGGGCAGACACTGAAGCTTTCTTT
CASSYSPGADTEAFF
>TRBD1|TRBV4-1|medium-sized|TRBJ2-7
TGCGCCAGCAGCCAAGCGACAGGGAATTACGAGCAGTACTTC
CASSQATGNYEQYF
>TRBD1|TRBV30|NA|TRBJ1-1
TGTGCCTGGAGTACCGGACAGGGGCTTTCTGAAGCTTTCTTT
CAWSTGQGLSEAFF
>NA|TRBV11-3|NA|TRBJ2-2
TGTGCCAGCAGCTTAGATCCTAGGAGGACCGGGGAGCTGTTTTTT
CASSLDPRRTGELFF
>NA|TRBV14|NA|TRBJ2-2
TGTGCCAGCAGCCAATCGGGGGCAGGGGAGCTGTTTTTT
CASSQSGAGELFF
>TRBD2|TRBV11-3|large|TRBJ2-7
TGTGCCAGCAGCTTGGGACAACCCGGGACTAGCAACTACGAGCAGTACTTC
CASSLGQPGTSNYEQYF
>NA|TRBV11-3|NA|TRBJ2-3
TGTGCCAGCAGCTCAGATGGGGGAACGGATACGCAGTATTTT
CASSSDGGTDTQYF
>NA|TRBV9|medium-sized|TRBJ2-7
TGTGCCAGCAGCGGAGGGGTTCGACTAGACGAGCAGTACTTC
CASSGGVRLDEQYF
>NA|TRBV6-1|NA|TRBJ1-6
TGTGCCAGCAGTGAAGACGATAATTCACCCCTCCACTTT
CASSEDDNSPLHF
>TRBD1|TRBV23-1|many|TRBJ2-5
TGCGCCAGCAGCCTCGGACAGGGAGAGACCCAGTACTTC
CASSLGQGETQYF
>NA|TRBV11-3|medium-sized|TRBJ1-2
TGTGCCAGCAGCTTTCGGGTTGAAGGGCAGGCTAACTATGGCTACACCTTC
CASSFRVEGQANYGYTF
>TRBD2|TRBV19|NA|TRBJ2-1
TGTGCCAGTAGTGCACAAGCGGGGGGTAGTTTCAATGAGCAGTTCTTC
CASSAQAGGSFNEQFF
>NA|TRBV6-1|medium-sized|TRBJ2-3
TGTGCCAGCAGTGAAGCCCGGTACCAAGGTACGCAGTATTTT
CASSEARYQGTQYF
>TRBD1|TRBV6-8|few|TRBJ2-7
TGTGCCGCGGGACAGGGGGCCGGTGTCCACGAGCAGTACTTC
CAAGQGAGVHEQYF
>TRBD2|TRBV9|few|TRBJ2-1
TGTGCCAGCAGCCCCCGATTCGGCGGGGGGGCCAGCGAGCAGTTCTTC
CASSPRFGGGASEQFF
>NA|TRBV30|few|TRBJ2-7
TGTGCCTGGGAGGTAGGACAGTCCTACGAGCAGTACTTC
CAWEVGQSYEQYF
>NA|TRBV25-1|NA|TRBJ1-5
TGTGCCAGCAGTGAATCGGCCAGCCCGGGCAATCAGCCCCAGCATTTT
CASSESASPGNQPQHF
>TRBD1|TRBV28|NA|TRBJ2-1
TGTGCCAGCAGTTTAAATCTAGGGGACAGACACTACAATGAGCAGTTCTTC
CASSLNLGDRHYNEQFF